The 14 T cell receptor beta chains below all came from one sample that was sequenced in a study of T cell clonality in common variable immunodeficiency. What these receptors recognize is not known. General study results and limits: In common variable immunodeficiency, TCR beta chains reportedly carried fewer deletions and N-nucleotide insertions.

Profiling relied on immunoSEQ multiplex PCR, and the TCRdb table lists in-frame clones only, not all of them. The profile covers 17,000 or so clones, none occurring a single time. The specimen was peripheral blood mononuclear cells. The receptors stem from a human donor with common variable immunodeficiency.

This clone occurred many times. The read terminates 3 residues ahead of where the CDR3 ends, so the germline J gene completes it. The chain uses TRBV6-1 and TRBJ1-5; 8 nucleotides agree with TRBD1. Looked up from germline, CDR1 is MNHNS and CDR2 is SASEGT. Germline trimming cut 4 bases from V and 7 bases from J; bases unmatched to any gene: 6. This CDR3 region has 14 residues. The sequenced part of the CDR3 DNA is TGTGCCAGCAGTGCCAGGGGGCCGAGACAGCCC. Its translation: CASSARGPRQP. The entire CDR3 sequence reads CASSARGPRQPQHF.

The table lists this clone with a few counts. The read ends 3 residues before the CDR3 terminus; that terminus is restored from the germline J gene. J is TRBJ2-5 and V is TRBV18, with 9 bases matching TRBD2. Germline-derived CDR1 and CDR2 are KGHSH and LQKENI. The CDR3 length is 14 residues. Trimming took 1 base from V and 5 from J; bases not matched to a gene: 2. The CDR3 loop is CASSPLAGAETQYF. The CDR3 bases that were read are TGTGCCAGCTCACCACTAGCGGGGGCCGAGACC.

Points on this clone: The read falls 3 residues short of the CDR3 end, and the missing part is taken from the germline J gene. This chain uses TRBV2 with TRBJ1-1, with 7 bases fitting TRBD1. Germline trimming cut 5 bases from V and 4 bases from J; bases unmatched to any gene: 19. The CDR3 has 18 amino acids. Germline V gene lookup returns CDR1 SNHLY and CDR2 FYNNEI. The CDR3 sequence: CASSPPGGKTGKGTEAFF. Partial CDR3 DNA: TGTGCCAGCAGTCCCCCGGGTGGTAAGACAGGGAAAGGCACTGAA. Full variable domain (rest looked up from reference TRBV2 and TRBJ1-1): EPEVTQTPSHQVTQMGQEVILRCVPISNHLYFYWYRQILGQKVEFLVSFYNNEISEKSEIFDDQFSVERPDGSNFTLKIRSTKLEDSAMYFCASSPPGGKTGKGTEAFFGQGTRLTVV.

This clone was recorded a few times. CDR3 sequence: CASSEWLAGAQETQYF. CDR3 DNA (partial): TGTGCCAGCAGTGAATGGCTAGCGGGGGCCCAAGAGACC. The rearrangement links TRBV2 to TRBJ2-5; 10 positions agree with TRBD2. The read stops 3 residues short of the end of the CDR3; the missing end is completed from the germline J gene. CDR3 length: 16 residues. V shed 2 bases, J shed 1 base, and the junction held 4 bases outside the gene matches. From germline, CDR1 is SNHLY and CDR2 FYNNEI.

As to this clone: The CDR3 end falls 3 residues outside the read, so it is completed with the germline J gene. J is TRBJ2-1 and V is TRBV11-2; possible D gene TRBD2, 6 bases. Germline CDR1 reads SGHAT; CDR2 reads FQNNGV. V lost 1 base and J 3 bases, leaving 7 bases between the germline ends. The CDR3 loop spans 14 amino acids. The CDR3 DNA, read in part, is TGTGCCAGCAGCTTAGCCGGGGGCTACAATGAG. Translated, it gives CASSLAGGYNE. The entire CDR3 sequence reads CASSLAGGYNEQFF.

This clone came up a few times. The read is 3 residues too short to cover the CDR3 end, so that end is filled in from the germline J gene. This rearrangement joins TRBV19 to TRBJ2-7; weak D call: TRBD1 (6 bases). This CDR3 has 15 amino acids. V was shortened by 6 bases and J by 0 bases, with 15 bases between the two germline ends. Germline V CDR1 and CDR2: LNHDA, SQIVND (reference sequence). Here the CDR3 reads CASRIQGASSYEQYF. Incomplete CDR3 DNA: TGTGCCAGTAGGATACAGGGCGCTAGCTCCTACGAG.

The sample holds a few counts of this clone. From the germline J gene comes the end of the CDR3, since the read stops 3 residues before it. V is TRBV7-2 and J is TRBJ1-2; weak D call: TRBD1 (5 bases). This CDR3 has 13 residues. Looked up from germline, CDR1 is SGHTA and CDR2 is FQGNSA. Partial CDR3 DNA: TGTGCCAGCAGCTTAGGGAGCAGGGCCGGC. Protein: CASSLGSRAG. The whole CDR3 protein reads CASSLGSRAGYTF.

This clone appeared many times. The read ends 3 residues early relative to the CDR3; the germline J gene fills the gap. The chain joins TRBV7-9 to TRBJ1-2; D remains unclear. CDR1 and CDR2 (germline): SEHNR, FQNEAQ (reference sequence). The CDR3 has 11 amino acids. CDR3 loop: CASSLQGGYTF. The sequenced CDR3 bases are TGTGCCAGCAGCTTACAAGGCGGC.

This clone was detected many times. The CDR3 is cut off 3 residues early in the read; its end comes from the germline J gene. The genes are TRBV5-1 and TRBJ2-3; D is ambiguous. V was trimmed by 3 bases and J by 6 bases, leaving 11 bases between them. The CDR3 consists of 13 residues. Germline CDR1 is SGHRS and CDR2 is YFSETQ. This chain's CDR3 is CASSWRQSDTQYF. The CDR3 bases that were read are TGCGCCAGCAGCTGGAGACAATCGGATACG.

Comments on this clone: The read falls 3 residues short of the CDR3 end, and the missing part is taken from the germline J gene. The chain recombines TRBV7-9 with TRBJ1-1; D not resolved. Germline CDR1 and CDR2: SEHNR and FQNEAQ (reference sequence). The germline V and J ends were trimmed by 7 bases and 5 bases, with 11 bases remaining between them. This CDR3 is 12 amino acids long. The CDR3: CASNTRVTEAFF. The covered CDR3 bases are TGTGCCAGCAACACAAGGGTAACTGAA.

This clone was seen a few times. Read sequence stops 3 residues before the CDR3 end, and the germline J gene provides the missing end. V is TRBV7-6 and J is TRBJ2-1; 9 positions agree with TRBD2. This CDR3 contains 16 residues. J gave up 7 bases and V 2 bases, and 9 bases lay outside the gene matches. Germline V gene data show CDR1 as SGHVS and CDR2 as FNYEAQ. The sequenced part of the CDR3 DNA is TGTGCCAGCAGCTTAAAAGGGGCGGGGGGGCAGAATGAG. This codes for CASSLKGAGGQNE. The full CDR3 is CASSLKGAGGQNEQFF.

As for this clone: The CDR3 end is not reached by the read, which stops 3 residues before it; the germline J gene fills it in. V and J are TRBV7-2 and TRBJ1-1, with D possibly matching TRBD1 (6 bases). The CDR3 extends over 14 amino acids. Germline CDR1 is SGHTA and CDR2 is FQGNSA. V shed 0 bases and J shed 6 bases, with 11 bases lying between them. CDR3 loop: CASSLARRTAEAFF. The CDR3 DNA, read in part, is TGTGCCAGCAGCTTAGCGAGACGGACAGCTGAA.

This clone has a count of ten or more. The CDR3 is cut off 3 residues early in the read; its end comes from the germline J gene. The genes are TRBV5-1 and TRBJ2-7; TRBD2 matches at 8 bases. The CDR3 totals 14 residues. Per the germline V gene, CDR1 is SGHRS and CDR2 is YFSETQ. V was clipped by 5 bases and J by 2 bases; unmatched bases: 6. The DNA read from the CDR3 is TGCGCCAGCAGGGCGACGGGGGGGGCCTACGAG. Amino acids: CASRATGGAYE. The entire CDR3 reads CASRATGGAYEQYF. The full variable domain, with the rest looked up from reference TRBV5-1 and TRBJ2-7, is KAGVTQTPRYLIKTRGQQVTLSCSPISGHRSVSWYQQTPGQGLQFLFEYFSETQRNKGNFPGRFSGRQFSNSRSEMNVSTLELGDSALYLCASRATGGAYEQYFGPGTRLTVT.

CDR3 DNA, as far as it was read: TGTGCCAGCAGAAAGGGACTCCAGAGCACAGATACG. Residues: CASRKGLQSTDT. The CDR3, in full, reads CASRKGLQSTDTQYF. The V and J genes are TRBV2 and TRBJ2-3; a possible D gene is TRBD2 (6 bases). With the read ending 3 residues before the CDR3 end, the germline J gene is used to fill in that end. V was trimmed by 6 bases and J by 0 bases, leaving 13 bases between them. CDR1 is SNHLY and CDR2 is FYNNEI in the germline V gene. The CDR3 runs to 15 residues.